This T cell receptor beta chain originates from a study of T cells after yellow fever vaccination. Study at large: For low cell numbers, libraries were made with SMART-Seq v4 Ultra Low Input. Study results and caveats: Weaker, the secondary response peaked sooner, at day 5 versus 15. Boosting was followed by the reappearance of most primary-vaccination clones (roughly 95% CD4, about 90% CD8).

Details on this clonotype: Its antigen remains unknown.

From the 5' RACE reads, TCRdb called clonotypes with MiXCR, one entry per CDR3 protein. Among about 400,000 distinct CDR3 sequences listed, 6% to 8% were seen once. The CDR3 loop spans 15 amino acids. Trimming removed 5 bases from V and 4 bases from J; junction bases left unmatched: 6. CDR1 is LNHDA, CDR2 SQIVND, per germline (reference sequence). The chain combines TRBV19 with TRBJ2-3; 10 bases are a match to TRBD2. The sequence was obtained from a man aged 25 to 40 who received the YFV17D yellow fever vaccine. The specimen was PBMCs, collected 5 days after the yellow fever booster vaccination. This CDR3 reads CASSYLAGAADTQYF. The CDR3 DNA reads TGTGCCAGTAGTTACCTAGCGGGAGCGGCAGATACGCAGTATTTT.